A single sample is the source of the 30 T cell receptor beta chains below, sequenced in a study of shared clonotypes between healthy human individuals. This table comes from immunoSEQ multiplex PCR, and its TCRdb copy is limited to in-frame clones, with some not included. The table records a few million clones, approximately 90% of them present only once. The sequencing sample was made of naive CD4+ T cells sorted from blood. Indicated subset: CD45RA+ positively selected. All receptors derive from a young man in good health.

J is TRBJ2-3 and V is TRBV10-1, with D unclear. Deletions cut 6 bases from V and 0 bases from J, with 10 bases between. Per the germline V gene, CDR1 is WNHNN and CDR2 is SYGVQD (reference sequence). This CDR3 is built from 14 residues. The CDR3 DNA sequence: TGCGCCAGCAGAGGGTCTCTAAGCACAGATACGCAGTATTTT. As protein: CASRGSLSTDTQYF.

The V gene is TRBV5-8, the J gene TRBJ2-7; D is uncertain. Trimming removed 0 bases from V and 2 bases from J, with 9 bases in between. The CDR3 covers 14 residues. CDR1 and CDR2 from the germline V gene are SGHTS and YDEGEE. In DNA form, the CDR3 reads TGTGCCAGCAGCTTGGTTGGGCTGACCTACGAGCAGTACTTC. This encodes CASSLVGLTYEQYF.

Details on this clone: The sample carries other DNA sequences with the same CDR3. The V call is TRBV5-4, the J call TRBJ2-5, with 16 bases lining up with TRBD2. The CDR3 runs to 16 residues. Trimming at V came to 3 bases and at J to 2 bases, leaving 1 base not matched to a gene. Per germline, CDR1 SGHNT and CDR2 YYREEE (reference sequence). The CDR3 bases are TGTGCCAGCAGCTGGGGACTAGCGGGAGGGCAAGAGACCCAGTACTTC. Translated: CASSWGLAGGQETQYF.

The chain carries TRBV12-5 and TRBJ1-1, with D perhaps matching TRBD1 (5 bases). This CDR3 is 20 amino acids long. Per the germline V gene, CDR1 is LGHNT and CDR2 is FRNRAP. V was pared by 1 base and J by 1 base, with 25 bases between. CDR3 in amino acids: CASGLAPKSPSGGENTEAFF. The CDR3 region has the DNA TGTGCTAGTGGTTTGGCACCAAAGAGCCCATCAGGAGGGGAGAACACTGAAGCTTTCTTT. The full variable domain, rest sourced from reference TRBV12-5 and TRBJ1-1, is DARVTQTPRHKVTEMGQEVTMRCQPILGHNTVFWYRQTMMQGLELLAYFRNRAPLDDSGMPKDRFSAEMPDATLATLKIQPSEPRDSAVYFCASGLAPKSPSGGENTEAFFGQGTRLTVV.

This clone was recorded only once. The chain recombines TRBV7-8 with TRBJ2-2; 10 bases map to TRBD1. The CDR3 covers 14 residues. CDR1 is SGHVS, CDR2 FQNEAQ, per germline. V was pared by 6 bases and J by 4 bases, with 2 bases of the junction left unmatched. The CDR3 DNA reads TGTGCCAGCAGTGGACAGGGGGTCACCGGGGAGCTGTTTTTT. This gives the protein CASSGQGVTGELFF. The variable domain in full, completed from reference TRBV7-8 and TRBJ2-2, reads GAGVSQSPRYKVAKRGQDVALRCDPISGHVSLFWYQQALGQGPEFLTYFQNEAQLDKSGLPSDRFFAERPEGSVSTLKIQRTQQEDSAVYLCASSGQGVTGELFFGEGSRLTVL.

The chain joins TRBV7-9 to TRBJ2-3; TRBD2 matches at 12 bases. The V segment lost 1 base and the J segment 4 bases; nucleotides outside the gene matches: 6. CDR3 length: 17 amino acids. Per germline, CDR1 SEHNR and CDR2 FQNEAQ (reference sequence). The CDR3, as DNA: TGTGCCAGCAGCTTAGGGTTTCTAGCGGGGGGGCCAGATACGCAGTATTTT. Translating it yields CASSLGFLAGGPDTQYF.

This clone was detected only once. The chain is built from TRBV2 and TRBJ2-1, with a tentative D call TRBD1 (7 bases). This CDR3 contains 15 residues. CDR1 SNHLY and CDR2 FYNNEI come from the germline V gene. Trimming pared 6 bases from V and 6 bases from J, leaving 18 bases between. The CDR3 reads CASSPDRVGGNEQFF. In nucleotides, the CDR3 is TGTGCCAGCAGCCCTGACAGGGTGGGGGGCAATGAGCAGTTCTTC.

This chain connects TRBV13 to TRBJ2-2; D uncertain. The ends were cut back, 8 bases at V and 3 bases at J, with 19 bases in the middle. The germline CDR1 and CDR2 sequences are PRHDT and FYEKMQ (reference sequence). This CDR3 spans 16 amino acids. The chain's CDR3 is CASLSRWQSDTGELFF. The CDR3 coding sequence is TGTGCCAGCCTCAGCCGATGGCAGAGTGACACCGGGGAGCTGTTTTTT.

V gene TRBV6-1 combines with J gene TRBJ1-1; 8 bases fit TRBD1. This CDR3 comprises 15 residues. Germline lookup yields CDR1 MNHNS and CDR2 SASEGT. Trimming cost V 2 bases and J 7 bases; bases outside gene matches: 9. CDR3 nucleotide sequence: TGTGCCAGCAGTGAAATAGGACAGGGCGCCTTTGAAGCTTTCTTT. Encoded protein: CASSEIGQGAFEAFF.

V gene TRBV6-5 combines with J gene TRBJ2-5; TRBD1 or TRBD2 may be the D gene (5 bases each). Germline V gene sequence: CDR1 MNHEY, CDR2 SVGAGI. This CDR3 comprises 14 residues. V lost 8 bases and J lost 2, with 15 bases in between. The CDR3 region is CASGTPTFQETQYF. The CDR3 region has the DNA TGTGCCAGCGGGACCCCAACGTTTCAAGAGACCCAGTACTTC.

This chain joins TRBV7-9 and TRBJ2-5; maybe TRBD2 (5 bases). The V end was cut by 8 bases, the J end by 5 bases, with 18 bases between. The CDR3 is made up of 14 amino acids. Per the germline V gene, CDR1 is SEHNR and CDR2 is FQNEAQ (reference sequence). For the CDR3, the DNA is TGTGCCAGCTCCCCTACCCGGCCGGGGGAGACCCAGTACTTC. Amino acid sequence: CASSPTRPGETQYF.

This clone was counted only a few times. The V gene is TRBV30, the J gene TRBJ1-5, with TRBD1 matching 7 bases. The CDR3 is made up of 16 amino acids. Trimming removed 2 bases from V and 4 bases from J; junction bases left unmatched: 11. The germline CDR1 and CDR2 sequences are GTSNPN and SVGIG (reference sequence). In DNA form, the CDR3 reads TGTGCCTGGAGTCCGAGATGGACAGGCCATAATCAGCCCCAGCATTTT. Encoded protein: CAWSPRWTGHNQPQHF.

This chain joins TRBV5-4 and TRBJ2-2, with TRBD2 matching over 7 bases. This CDR3 has 17 amino acids. Germline loops: CDR1 SGHNT, CDR2 YYREEE (reference sequence). The V and J ends lost 0 bases and 0 bases, in that order; junction bases with no gene match: 5. For the CDR3, the DNA is TGTGCCAGCAGCTTGGGGAGCGGGGTAACGAACACCGGGGAGCTGTTTTTT. Translating gives CASSLGSGVTNTGELFF. Full variable domain (rest looked up from reference TRBV5-4 and TRBJ2-2): ETGVTQSPTHLIKTRGQQVTLRCSSQSGHNTVSWYQQALGQGPQFIFQYYREEENGRGNFPPRFSGLQFPNYSSELNVNALELDDSALYLCASSLGSGVTNTGELFFGEGSRLTVL.

The genes are TRBV15 and TRBJ1-4; tentatively, D is TRBD1 (5 bases). With 5 bases removed from V and 0 bases from J, the gap between germline ends came to 13 bases. Germline V gene data show CDR1 as LNHNV and CDR2 as YYDKDF (reference sequence). CDR3 length: 16 residues. CDR3 sequence reads: CATSLGTSTTNEKLFF. DNA for the CDR3: TGTGCCACCAGCCTCGGGACGTCTACAACTAATGAAAAACTGTTTTTT.

With respect to this clone: One junction end disagrees with the germline gene, perhaps due to a read error. The chain's CDR3 is CAISESNLGGGIFF. The CDR3 region has the DNA TGTGCCATCAGTGAGTCGAATCTGGGGGGGGGAATCTTTTTT. The rearrangement uses TRBV10-3 and TRBJ1-1; possible D gene TRBD1, 5 bases. The CDR3 contains 14 residues. Germline-derived CDR1 and CDR2 are ENHRY and SYGVKD.

V gene TRBV11-2 combines with J gene TRBJ2-5; D is uncertain. The V end lost 0 bases, the J end lost 5 bases, and 13 bases lay between the germline ends. The germline gives CDR1 SGHAT, CDR2 FQNNGV. The CDR3 totals 15 residues. DNA of the CDR3: TGTGCCAGCAGCTTAGAAAAGGGTCGTATGGAGACCCAGTACTTC. Translation gives CASSLEKGRMETQYF.

This sequence joins TRBV30 and TRBJ2-3; 11 positions match TRBD2. Germline V gene sequence: CDR1 GTSNPN, CDR2 SVGIG (reference sequence). V was clipped by 7 bases and J by 0 bases; unmatched bases: 6. This CDR3 is built from 15 residues. The chain's CDR3 is CAFSGRATSTDTQYF. Written as DNA, the CDR3 is TGTGCCTTTAGCGGGAGGGCCACTAGCACAGATACGCAGTATTTT.

The chain employs TRBV5-1 and TRBJ1-1; D is ambiguous. Trimming removed 7 bases from V and 0 bases from J, with 16 bases in between. Germline CDR1 and CDR2: SGHRS and YFSETQ. CDR3 size: 15 residues. The CDR3 bases are TGCGCCAGCGCTCAGAGCCCAAACATGAACACTGAAGCTTTCTTT. This codes for CASAQSPNMNTEAFF. Together with reference TRBV5-1 and TRBJ1-1, the CDR3 gives the full variable domain: KAGVTQTPRYLIKTRGQQVTLSCSPISGHRSVSWYQQTPGQGLQFLFEYFSETQRNKGNFPGRFSGRQFSNSRSEMNVSTLELGDSALYLCASAQSPNMNTEAFFGQGTRLTVV.

J is TRBJ1-1 and V is TRBV6-5; D is unresolved. Germline lookup yields CDR1 MNHEY and CDR2 SVGAGI. The CDR3 extends over 13 amino acids. The germline V and J ends were trimmed by 2 bases and 7 bases, with 11 bases remaining between them. The CDR3 nucleotides read TGTGCCAGCAGTTACCGGACCGTAGGTGAAGCTTTCTTT. Translating it yields CASSYRTVGEAFF.

The rearrangement uses TRBV28 and TRBJ1-1; 9 bases are shared with TRBD1. Trimming at V came to 6 bases and at J to 1 base, leaving 3 bases not matched to a gene. This CDR3 has 14 residues. Germline V gene data show CDR1 as MDHEN and CDR2 as SYDVKM. For the CDR3, the DNA is TGTGCCAGCAGGGGACAGGGCCGGAACACTGAAGCTTTCTTT. Protein product: CASRGQGRNTEAFF.

This sequence joins TRBV19 and TRBJ2-4; 9 positions agree with TRBD1. CDR3 length equals 14 residues. Trimming at V came to 5 bases and at J to 8 bases, leaving 7 bases not matched to a gene. Germline values: CDR1 LNHDA, CDR2 SQIVND (reference sequence). The CDR3 is CASSPGQGRDIQYF. CDR3 nucleotide sequence: TGTGCCAGTAGTCCGGGACAGGGTAGAGACATTCAGTACTTC.

About this clone: The sample has other DNA sequences that encode this CDR3 too. The chain carries TRBV11-2 and TRBJ1-5; D is undetermined. The CDR3 runs 13 residues. The germline V gene has CDR1 SGHAT and CDR2 FQNNGV. The V end was cut by 0 bases, the J end by 6 bases, with 6 bases between. CDR3 sequence (DNA): TGTGCCAGCAGCTTAGAGGGCGGTCAGCCCCAGCATTTT. Its translation: CASSLEGGQPQHF.

CDR3 protein: CASTSGIKLTDTQYF. CDR3 DNA: TGTGCCAGCACCTCGGGGATAAAGCTCACAGATACGCAGTATTTT. J is TRBJ2-3 and V is TRBV27; possibly TRBD2 for D (5 bases). Trimming removed 7 bases from V and 2 bases from J, with 16 bases in between. CDR3 size: 15 residues. The germline CDR1 and CDR2 sequences are MNHEY and SMNVEV (reference sequence).

The chain is built from TRBV27 and TRBJ2-7, with D maybe TRBD2 (7 bases). Germline CDR1 MNHEY, CDR2 SMNVEV (reference sequence). With 2 bases removed from V and 6 bases from J, the gap between germline ends came to 17 bases. The CDR3 spans 15 residues. This chain's CDR3 is CASSLSRMGGGEQYF. In nucleotides, the CDR3 is TGTGCCAGCAGTTTAAGTAGAATGGGAGGGGGCGAGCAGTACTTC.

The chain recombines TRBV7-9 with TRBJ2-1, with D possibly matching TRBD1 (6 bases). CDR3 length equals 12 residues. Deletions cut 5 bases from V and 9 bases from J, with 11 bases between. Germline V lookup: CDR1 SEHNR, CDR2 FQNEAQ (reference sequence). CDR3 sequence reads: CASSHRVGEQFF. The CDR3 coding sequence is TGTGCCAGCAGCCACAGGGTTGGTGAGCAGTTCTTC.

The chain uses TRBV27 and TRBJ1-1; D is ambiguous. Trimming stripped 2 bases from V and 4 bases from J, with 11 bases between. Germline V CDR1 and CDR2: MNHEY, SMNVEV (reference sequence). The CDR3 is 14 residues long. CDR3 residues: CASSLAPWATEAFF. In DNA form, the CDR3 reads TGTGCCAGCAGTTTAGCGCCCTGGGCCACTGAAGCTTTCTTT.

The chain recombines TRBV7-6 with TRBJ2-7; D might be TRBD1 (6 bases). Germline loops: CDR1 SGHVS, CDR2 FNYEAQ. V lost 5 bases and J lost 6, with 14 bases in between. This CDR3 is built from 13 residues. The CDR3 protein is CASSHPGVGEQYF. In nucleotides, the CDR3 is TGTGCCAGCAGCCACCCAGGGGTTGGCGAGCAGTACTTC.

Notes on this clone: Additional DNA sequences in this sample encode the identical CDR3. The chain combines TRBV6-6 with TRBJ1-1; no clear D gene. CDR3 length: 13 amino acids. V was trimmed by 2 bases and J by 1 base, leaving 5 bases between them. Per germline, CDR1 MNHNY and CDR2 SVGAGI (reference sequence). CDR3 DNA: TGTGCCAGCAGTTACCAAGGGAACACTGAAGCTTTCTTT. This translates into CASSYQGNTEAFF.

The chain carries TRBV6-1 and TRBJ2-2, with D unclear. The CDR3 sequence is 13 residues long. The V end lost 4 bases, the J end lost 6 bases, and 9 bases lay between the germline ends. CDR1 is MNHNS, CDR2 SASEGT, per germline. CDR3: CASSAHGPGELFF. The CDR3 DNA is TGTGCCAGCAGTGCCCATGGACCCGGGGAGCTGTTTTTT.

V and J are TRBV4-1 and TRBJ2-3, with 10 bases aligning to TRBD1. V lost 2 bases, J lost 1 base, and 3 bases stayed unmatched. CDR1 and CDR2 from the germline V gene are MGHRA and YSYEKL. The CDR3 consists of 16 residues. The CDR3 bases are TGCGCCAGCAGCCAAAGGACAGGGGGGGGCACAGATACGCAGTATTTT. This gives the protein CASSQRTGGGTDTQYF.